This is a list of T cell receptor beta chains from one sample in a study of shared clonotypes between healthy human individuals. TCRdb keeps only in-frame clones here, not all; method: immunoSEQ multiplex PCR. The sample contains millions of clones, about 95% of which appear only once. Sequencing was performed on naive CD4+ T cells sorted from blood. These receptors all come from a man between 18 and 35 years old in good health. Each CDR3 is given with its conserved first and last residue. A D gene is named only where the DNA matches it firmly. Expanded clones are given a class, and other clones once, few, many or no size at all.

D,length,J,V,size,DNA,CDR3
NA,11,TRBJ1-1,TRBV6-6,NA,TGTGCCAGCAGTATGAACACTGAAGCTTTCTTT,CASSMNTEAFF
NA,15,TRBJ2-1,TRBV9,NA,TGTGCCAGCACCGTAGATTCCGGGCCTGGGAATGAGCAGTTCTTC,CASTVDSGPGNEQFF
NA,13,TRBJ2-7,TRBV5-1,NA,TGCGCCAGCAGGTACGGGGGCGGTTACGAGCAGTACTTC,CASRYGGGYEQYF
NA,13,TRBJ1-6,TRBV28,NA,TGTGCCAGCAGCCCACAAACAGGGCTAAGTCTCCACTTT,CASSPQTGLSLHF
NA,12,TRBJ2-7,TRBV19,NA,TGTGCCAGTAGGGCAGGGGGGTCCGAGCAGTACTTC,CASRAGGSEQYF
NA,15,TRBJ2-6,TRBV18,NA,TGTGCCAGCTCACCTTCCGGGGCTGGGGCCAACGTCCTGACTTTC,CASSPSGAGANVLTF
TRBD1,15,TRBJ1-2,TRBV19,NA,TGTGCCAGTAGGCATACAGGGGCGACTAACTATGGCTACACCTTC,CASRHTGATNYGYTF
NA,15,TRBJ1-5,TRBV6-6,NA,TGTGCCAGCAGGTTTTCGGGCATCGGCAATCAGCCCCAGCATTTT,CASRFSGIGNQPQHF
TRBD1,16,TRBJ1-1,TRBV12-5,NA,TGTGCTAGTGGTTTGAGCCAGGGGGCAATGAACACTGAAGCTTTCTTT,CASGLSQGAMNTEAFF
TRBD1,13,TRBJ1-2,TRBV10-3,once,TGTGCCATCAATTCTGGGACAGGGTTCGGCTACACCTTC,CAINSGTGFGYTF
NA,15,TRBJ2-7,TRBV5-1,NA,TGCGCCAGCAGCTTGGGAGGGCAGGGACCCTACGAGCAGTACTTC,CASSLGGQGPYEQYF
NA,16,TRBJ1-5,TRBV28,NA,TGTGCCAGCTGCGTTATCAACCAGGGTAACAATCAGCCCCAGCATTTT,CASCVINQGNNQPQHF
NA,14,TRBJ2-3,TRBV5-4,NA,TGTGCCAGCAGCTCTCCAACTAGCACAGATACGCAGTATTTT,CASSSPTSTDTQYF
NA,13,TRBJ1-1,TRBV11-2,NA,TGTGCCAGCATCCTCGGGGAAGGGCTTGAAGCTTTCTTT,CASILGEGLEAFF
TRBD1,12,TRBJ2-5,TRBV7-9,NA,TGTGCCAGCGACAGGGGCCAAGAGACCCAGTACTTC,CASDRGQETQYF
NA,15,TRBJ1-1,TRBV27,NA,TGTGCCAGCAGTTTAACTCTCAGGTCGAACACTGAAGCTTTCTTT,CASSLTLRSNTEAFF
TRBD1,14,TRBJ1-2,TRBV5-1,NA,TGCGCCAGCAGCCGGGGGACAGGGAACGATGGCTACACCTTC,CASSRGTGNDGYTF
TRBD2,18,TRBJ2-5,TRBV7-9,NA,TGTGCCAGCAGCTTACGAGGACAGATTAGCGGGAACGTGGAGACCCAGTACTTC,CASSLRGQISGNVETQYF
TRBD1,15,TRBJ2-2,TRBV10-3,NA,TGTGCCATCAGTGGGGACAGGATTAACACCGGGGAGCTGTTTTTT,CAISGDRINTGELFF
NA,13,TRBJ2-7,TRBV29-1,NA,TGCAGCGTTGTGGACGATAGCTCCTACGAGCAGTACTTC,CSVVDDSSYEQYF
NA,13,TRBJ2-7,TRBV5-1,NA,TGCGCCAGCAGCTTTGGACTTGCCTACGAGCAGTACTTC,CASSFGLAYEQYF
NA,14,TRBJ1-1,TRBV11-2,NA,TGTGCCAGCAGCTTAGGAGTCTCGTGGGCTGAAGCTTTCTTT,CASSLGVSWAEAFF
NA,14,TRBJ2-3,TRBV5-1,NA,TGCGCCAGCAGCTTTAACGGATACACAGATACGCAGTATTTT,CASSFNGYTDTQYF
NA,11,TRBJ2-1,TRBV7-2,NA,TGTGCCAGCAGCTTAATAGTTGAGCAGTTCTTC,CASSLIVEQFF
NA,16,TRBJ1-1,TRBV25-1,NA,TGTGCCAGCAGTGATAACCCAGGGCAGGCGAACACTGAAGCTTTCTTT,CASSDNPGQANTEAFF
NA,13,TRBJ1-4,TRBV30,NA,TGTGCCTGGAGCCTCCTCGGATGGGAAAAACTGTTTTTT,CAWSLLGWEKLFF
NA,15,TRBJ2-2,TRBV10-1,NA,TGCGCCAGCAGTGAGTCGAAGGCGAACACCGGGGAGCTGTTTTTT,CASSESKANTGELFF
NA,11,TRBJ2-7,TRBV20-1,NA,TGCAGTGCTAGAGATCCCGCCGAGCAGTACTTC,CSARDPAEQYF
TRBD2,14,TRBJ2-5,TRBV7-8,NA,TGTGCCAGCAGCTACCGACTAGCGCCGGATACCCAGTACTTC,CASSYRLAPDTQYF
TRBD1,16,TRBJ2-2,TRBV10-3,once,TGTGCCATCAGCGACCGGGACAGGGTTTCCGTCGGGGAGCTGTTTTTT,CAISDRDRVSVGELFF
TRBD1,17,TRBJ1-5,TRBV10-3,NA,TGTGCCATCAGTGAGTCGAATATTCCAGGGGGCGATCAGCCCCAGCATTTT,CAISESNIPGGDQPQHF
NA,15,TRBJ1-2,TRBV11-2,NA,TGTGCCAGCAGCTTAAAAGGGATTGCGGACTATGGCTACACCTTC,CASSLKGIADYGYTF
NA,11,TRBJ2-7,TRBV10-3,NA,TGTGCCATCAGTGACGGGTATGAGCAGTACTTC,CAISDGYEQYF
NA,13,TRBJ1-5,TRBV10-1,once,TGCGCCAGCAGCAACAGTCCGGGTCAGCCCCAGCATTTT,CASSNSPGQPQHF
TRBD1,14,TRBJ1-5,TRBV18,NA,TGTGCCAGCTCACGGGACAGTGGCAATCAGCCCCAGCATTTT,CASSRDSGNQPQHF
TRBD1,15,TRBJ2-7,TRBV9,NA,TGTGCCAGCAGCCTCCATTGGGACAGTCTTTTAGAGCAGTACTTC,CASSLHWDSLLEQYF
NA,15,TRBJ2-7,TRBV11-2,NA,TGTGCCAGCAGCCAAGTTTTGGGTCTTGGCTACGAGCAGTACTTC,CASSQVLGLGYEQYF
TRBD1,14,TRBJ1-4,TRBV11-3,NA,TGTGCCAGCAGCCTACAGGGGGCAAATGAAAAACTGTTTTTT,CASSLQGANEKLFF
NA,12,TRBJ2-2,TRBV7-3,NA,TGTGCCAGCAGCAGGGCCACCGGGGAGCTGTTTTTT,CASSRATGELFF
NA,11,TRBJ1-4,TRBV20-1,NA,TGCAGTGCTAAATCTAATGAAAAACTGTTTTTT,CSAKSNEKLFF
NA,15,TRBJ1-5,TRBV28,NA,TGTGCCAGCAGTGCCGGGACCGCTTGGAGAGGAGCCCAGCATTTT,CASSAGTAWRGAQHF
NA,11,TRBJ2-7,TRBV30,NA,TGTGCCTGGGTGGGGCAGTACGAGCAGTACTTC,CAWVGQYEQYF
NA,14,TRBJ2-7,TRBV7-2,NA,TGTGCCAGCAGCTCTACACAGCTGCACAACGAGCAGTACTTC,CASSSTQLHNEQYF
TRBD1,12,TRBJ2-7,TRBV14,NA,TGTGCCAGCAGCCGACCGGGACAGGGGCAATACTTC,CASSRPGQGQYF
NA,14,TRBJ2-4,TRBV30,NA,TGTGCCTGGAGTAATCCAGGGGGGTGGAACATTCAGTACTTC,CAWSNPGGWNIQYF
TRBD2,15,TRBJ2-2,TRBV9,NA,TGTGCCAGCAGCGTCAGCGGGAGAGGCACCGGGGAGCTGTTTTTT,CASSVSGRGTGELFF
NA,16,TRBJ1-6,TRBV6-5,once,TGTGCCAGCAGTTCTTTCTCCGGACAGATTGGATCACCCCTCCACTTT,CASSSFSGQIGSPLHF
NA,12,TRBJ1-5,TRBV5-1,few,TGCGCCAGCAGCTTGGACGGTCAGCCCCAGCATTTT,CASSLDGQPQHF